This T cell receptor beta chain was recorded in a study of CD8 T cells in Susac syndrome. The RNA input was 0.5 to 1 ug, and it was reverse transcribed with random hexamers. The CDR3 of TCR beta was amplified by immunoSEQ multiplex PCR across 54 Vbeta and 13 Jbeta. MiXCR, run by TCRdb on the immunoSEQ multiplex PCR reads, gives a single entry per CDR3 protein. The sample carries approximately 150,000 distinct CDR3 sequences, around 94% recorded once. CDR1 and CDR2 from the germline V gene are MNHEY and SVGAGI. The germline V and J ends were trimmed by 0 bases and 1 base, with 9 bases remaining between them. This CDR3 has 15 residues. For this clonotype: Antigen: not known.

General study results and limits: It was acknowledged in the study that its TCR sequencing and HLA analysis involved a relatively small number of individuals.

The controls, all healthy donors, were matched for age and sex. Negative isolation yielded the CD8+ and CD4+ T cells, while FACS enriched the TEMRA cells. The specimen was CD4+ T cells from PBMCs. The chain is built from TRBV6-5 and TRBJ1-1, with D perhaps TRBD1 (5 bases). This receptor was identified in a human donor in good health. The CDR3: CASSYSGEGNTEAFF. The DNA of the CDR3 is TGTGCCAGCAGTTACTCGGGGGAGGGGAACACTGAAGCTTTCTTT.